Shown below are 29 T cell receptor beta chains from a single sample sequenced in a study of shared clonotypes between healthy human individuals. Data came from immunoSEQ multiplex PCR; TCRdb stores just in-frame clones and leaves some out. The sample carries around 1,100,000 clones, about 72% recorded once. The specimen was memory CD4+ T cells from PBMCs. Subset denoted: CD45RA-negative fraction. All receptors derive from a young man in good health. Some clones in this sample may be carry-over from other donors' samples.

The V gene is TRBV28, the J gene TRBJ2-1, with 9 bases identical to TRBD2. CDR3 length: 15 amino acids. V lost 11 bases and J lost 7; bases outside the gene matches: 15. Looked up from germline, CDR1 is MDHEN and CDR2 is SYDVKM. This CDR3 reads CASLSGSGRWNEQFF. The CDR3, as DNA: TGTGCCTCGCTCTCTGGCAGCGGGAGGTGGAATGAGCAGTTCTTC.

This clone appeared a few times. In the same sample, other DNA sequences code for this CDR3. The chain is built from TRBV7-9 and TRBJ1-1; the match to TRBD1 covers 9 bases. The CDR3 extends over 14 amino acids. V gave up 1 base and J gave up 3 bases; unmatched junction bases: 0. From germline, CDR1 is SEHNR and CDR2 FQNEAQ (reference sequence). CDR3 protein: CASSLGQGDTEAFF. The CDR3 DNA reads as TGTGCCAGCAGCTTAGGACAGGGGGACACTGAAGCTTTCTTT.

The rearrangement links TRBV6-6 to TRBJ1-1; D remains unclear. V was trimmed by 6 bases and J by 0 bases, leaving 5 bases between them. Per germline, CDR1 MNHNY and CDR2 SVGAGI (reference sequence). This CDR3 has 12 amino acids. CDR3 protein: CASRIMNTEAFF. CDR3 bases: TGTGCCAGCAGGATAATGAACACTGAAGCTTTCTTT.

The CDR3 region has the DNA TGTGCCAGCAGCTTCGCTAGCGGGGCGGCTACGCAGTATTTT. It yields the protein CASSFASGAATQYF. This chain links TRBV11-2 with TRBJ2-3; 9 nucleotides match TRBD2. The CDR3 runs 14 residues. In germline, CDR1 is SGHAT, CDR2 FQNNGV. V shed 3 bases and J 8 bases; nucleotides not matched to a gene: 6.

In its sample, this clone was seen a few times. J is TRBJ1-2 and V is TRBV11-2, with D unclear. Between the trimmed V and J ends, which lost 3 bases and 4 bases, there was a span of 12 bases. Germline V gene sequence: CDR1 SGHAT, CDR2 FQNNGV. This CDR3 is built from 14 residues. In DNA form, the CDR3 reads TGTGCCAGCAGCTTCAGCCCGCTATCCTATGGCTACACCTTC. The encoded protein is CASSFSPLSYGYTF.

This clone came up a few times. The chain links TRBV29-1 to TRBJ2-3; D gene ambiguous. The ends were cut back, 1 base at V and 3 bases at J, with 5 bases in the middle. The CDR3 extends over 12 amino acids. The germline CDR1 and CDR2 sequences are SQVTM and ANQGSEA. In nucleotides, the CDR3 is TGCAGCGTTGAAGCCGGGACAGATACGCAGTATTTT. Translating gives CSVEAGTDTQYF.

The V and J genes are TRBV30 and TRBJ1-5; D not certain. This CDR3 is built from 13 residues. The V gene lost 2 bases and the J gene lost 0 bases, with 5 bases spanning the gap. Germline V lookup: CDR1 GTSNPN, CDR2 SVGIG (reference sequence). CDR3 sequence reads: CAWSTNSNQPQHF. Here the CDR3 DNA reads TGTGCCTGGAGTACAAATAGCAATCAGCCCCAGCATTTT.

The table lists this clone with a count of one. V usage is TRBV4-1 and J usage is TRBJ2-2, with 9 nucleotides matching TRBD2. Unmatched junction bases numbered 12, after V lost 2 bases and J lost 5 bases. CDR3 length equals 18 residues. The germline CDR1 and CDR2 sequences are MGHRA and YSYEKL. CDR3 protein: CASSQSGSSGIKTGELFF. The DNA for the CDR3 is TGCGCCAGCAGCCAATCCGGGTCTAGCGGGATAAAAACCGGGGAGCTGTTTTTT.

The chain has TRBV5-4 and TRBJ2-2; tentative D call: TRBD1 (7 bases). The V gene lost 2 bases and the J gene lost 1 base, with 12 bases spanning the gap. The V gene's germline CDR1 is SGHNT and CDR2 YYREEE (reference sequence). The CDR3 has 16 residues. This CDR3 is CASSFARGVNTGELFF. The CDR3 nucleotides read TGTGCCAGCAGCTTCGCCAGGGGGGTGAACACCGGGGAGCTGTTTTTT.

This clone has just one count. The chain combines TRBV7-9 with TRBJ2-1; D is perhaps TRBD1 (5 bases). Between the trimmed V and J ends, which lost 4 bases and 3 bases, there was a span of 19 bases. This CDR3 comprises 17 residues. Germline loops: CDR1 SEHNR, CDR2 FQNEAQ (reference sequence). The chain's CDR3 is CASSYRGNRFYYNEQFF. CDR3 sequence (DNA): TGTGCCAGCAGCTACAGAGGTAACAGGTTTTACTACAATGAGCAGTTCTTC.

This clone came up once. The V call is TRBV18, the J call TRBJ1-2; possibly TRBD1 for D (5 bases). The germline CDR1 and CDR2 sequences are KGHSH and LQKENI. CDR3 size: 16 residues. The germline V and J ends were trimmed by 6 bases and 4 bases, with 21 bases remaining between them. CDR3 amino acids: CASSIRGYERGYGYTF. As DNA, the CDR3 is TGTGCCAGCTCCATTCGGGGGTACGAGAGGGGCTATGGCTACACCTTC.

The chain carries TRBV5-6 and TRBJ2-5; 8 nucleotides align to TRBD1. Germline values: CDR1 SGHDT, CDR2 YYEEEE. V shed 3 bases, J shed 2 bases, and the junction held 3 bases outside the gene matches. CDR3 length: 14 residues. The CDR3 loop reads CASSSRTGQETQYF. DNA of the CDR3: TGTGCCAGCAGCTCCCGGACAGGGCAAGAGACCCAGTACTTC. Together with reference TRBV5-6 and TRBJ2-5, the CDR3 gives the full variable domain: DAGVTQSPTHLIKTRGQQVTLRCSPKSGHDTVSWYQQALGQGPQFIFQYYEEEERQRGNFPDRFSGHQFPNYSSELNVNALLLGDSALYLCASSSRTGQETQYFGPGTRLLVL.

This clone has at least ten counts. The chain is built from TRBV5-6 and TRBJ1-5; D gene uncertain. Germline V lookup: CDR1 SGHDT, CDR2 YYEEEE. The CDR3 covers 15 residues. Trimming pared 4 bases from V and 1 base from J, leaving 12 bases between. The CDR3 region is CASSLFGSSNQPQHF. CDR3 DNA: TGTGCCAGCAGCCTATTTGGCAGCAGCAATCAGCCCCAGCATTTT.

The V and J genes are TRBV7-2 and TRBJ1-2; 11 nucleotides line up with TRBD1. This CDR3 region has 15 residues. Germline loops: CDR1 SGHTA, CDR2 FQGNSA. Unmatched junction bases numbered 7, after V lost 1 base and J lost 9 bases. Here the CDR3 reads CASSLGSGTGGSYTF. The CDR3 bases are TGTGCCAGCAGCTTAGGGTCAGGGACAGGGGGAAGCTACACCTTC.

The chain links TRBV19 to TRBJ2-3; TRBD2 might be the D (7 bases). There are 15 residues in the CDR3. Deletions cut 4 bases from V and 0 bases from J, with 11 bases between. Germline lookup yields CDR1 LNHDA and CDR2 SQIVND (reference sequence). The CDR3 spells CASSSRGASTDTQYF. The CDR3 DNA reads TGTGCCAGTAGTAGTCGGGGGGCTAGCACAGATACGCAGTATTTT.

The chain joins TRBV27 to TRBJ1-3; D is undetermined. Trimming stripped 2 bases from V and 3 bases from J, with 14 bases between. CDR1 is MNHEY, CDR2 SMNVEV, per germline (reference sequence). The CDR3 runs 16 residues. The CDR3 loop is CASSLTSREGGNTIYF. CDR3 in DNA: TGTGCCAGCAGTTTAACGAGTCGGGAGGGTGGAAACACCATATATTTT.

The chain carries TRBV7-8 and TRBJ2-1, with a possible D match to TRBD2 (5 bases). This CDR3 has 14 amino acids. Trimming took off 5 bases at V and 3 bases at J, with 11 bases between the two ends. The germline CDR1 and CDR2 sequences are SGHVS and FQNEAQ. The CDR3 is CASSPARGYNEQFF. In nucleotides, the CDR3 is TGTGCCAGCAGCCCCGCCCGGGGCTACAATGAGCAGTTCTTC.

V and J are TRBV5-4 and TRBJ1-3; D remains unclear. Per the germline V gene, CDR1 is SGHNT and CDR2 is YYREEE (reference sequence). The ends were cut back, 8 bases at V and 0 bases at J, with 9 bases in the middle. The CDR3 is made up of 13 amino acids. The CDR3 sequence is CASHQDSGNTIYF. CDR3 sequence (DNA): TGTGCCAGTCACCAGGACTCTGGAAACACCATATATTTT.

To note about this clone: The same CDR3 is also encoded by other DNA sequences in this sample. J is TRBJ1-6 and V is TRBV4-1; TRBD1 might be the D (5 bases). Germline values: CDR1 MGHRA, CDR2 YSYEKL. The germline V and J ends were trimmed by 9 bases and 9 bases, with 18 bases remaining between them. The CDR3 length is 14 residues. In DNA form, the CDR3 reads TGCGCCAGTAGCGACCGGGGACTTGGTTCACCCCTCCACTTT. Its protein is CASSDRGLGSPLHF.

The CDR3 DNA reads as TGTGCCAGCAGCGACTTGGCGGGGACTAGCCTGCACGAGCAGTACTTC. Translation gives CASSDLAGTSLHEQYF. The chain has TRBV5-4 and TRBJ2-7; 9 nucleotides agree with TRBD2. V shed 4 bases and J 5 bases; nucleotides not matched to a gene: 13. The CDR3 consists of 16 residues. Germline CDR1 reads SGHNT; CDR2 reads YYREEE (reference sequence).

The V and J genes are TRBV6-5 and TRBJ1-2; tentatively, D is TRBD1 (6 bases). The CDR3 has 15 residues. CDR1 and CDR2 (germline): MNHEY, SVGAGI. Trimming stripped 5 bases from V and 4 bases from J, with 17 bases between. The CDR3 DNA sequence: TGTGCCAGCAGTGGGGGGGGCAACAAGATCTATGGCTACACCTTC. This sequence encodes CASSGGGNKIYGYTF.

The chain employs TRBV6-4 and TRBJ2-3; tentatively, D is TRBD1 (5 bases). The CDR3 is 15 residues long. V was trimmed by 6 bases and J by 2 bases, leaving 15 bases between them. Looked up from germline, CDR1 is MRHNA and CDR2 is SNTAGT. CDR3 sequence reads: CASSLNGAFTDTQYF. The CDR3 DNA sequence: TGTGCCAGCAGCCTCAATGGGGCGTTCACAGATACGCAGTATTTT.

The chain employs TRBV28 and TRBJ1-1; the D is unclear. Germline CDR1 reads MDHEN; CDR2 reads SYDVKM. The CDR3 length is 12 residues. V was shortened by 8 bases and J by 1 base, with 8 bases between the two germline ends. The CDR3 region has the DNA TGTGCCAGCGGGGTAAGGAACACTGAAGCTTTCTTT. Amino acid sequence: CASGVRNTEAFF.

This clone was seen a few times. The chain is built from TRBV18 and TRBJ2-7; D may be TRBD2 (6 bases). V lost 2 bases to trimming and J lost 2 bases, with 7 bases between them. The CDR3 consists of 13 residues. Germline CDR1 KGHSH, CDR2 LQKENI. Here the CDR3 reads CASSPGRPYEQYF. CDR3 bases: TGTGCCAGCTCACCAGGGAGGCCCTACGAGCAGTACTTC.

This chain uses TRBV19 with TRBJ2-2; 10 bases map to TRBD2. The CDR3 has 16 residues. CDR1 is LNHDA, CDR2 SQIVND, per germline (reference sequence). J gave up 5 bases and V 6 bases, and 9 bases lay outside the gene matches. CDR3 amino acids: CASRMGLAGDTGELFF. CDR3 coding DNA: TGTGCCAGTAGAATGGGGCTAGCGGGAGATACCGGGGAGCTGTTTTTT.

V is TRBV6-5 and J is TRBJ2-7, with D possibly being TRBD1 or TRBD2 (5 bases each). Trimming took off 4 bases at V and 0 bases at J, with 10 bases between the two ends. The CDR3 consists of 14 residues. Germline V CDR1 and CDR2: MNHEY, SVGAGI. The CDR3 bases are TGTGCCAGCAGTTTCCGGGACGGCTCCTACGAGCAGTACTTC. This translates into CASSFRDGSYEQYF.

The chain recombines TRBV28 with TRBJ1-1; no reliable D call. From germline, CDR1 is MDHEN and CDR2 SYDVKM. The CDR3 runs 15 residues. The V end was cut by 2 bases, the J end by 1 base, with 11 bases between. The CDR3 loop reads CASSLMVVGNTEAFF. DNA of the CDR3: TGTGCCAGCAGTTTAATGGTAGTGGGGAACACTGAAGCTTTCTTT. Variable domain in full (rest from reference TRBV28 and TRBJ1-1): DVKVTQSSRYLVKRTGEKVFLECVQDMDHENMFWYRQDPGLGLRLIYFSYDVKMKEKGDIPEGYSVSREKKERFSLILESASTNQTSMYLCASSLMVVGNTEAFFGQGTRLTVV.

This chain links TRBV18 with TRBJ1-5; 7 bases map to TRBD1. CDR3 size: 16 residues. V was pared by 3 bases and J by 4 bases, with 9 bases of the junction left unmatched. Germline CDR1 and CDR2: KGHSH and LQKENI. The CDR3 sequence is CASSPSRLGQNQPQHF. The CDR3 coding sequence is TGTGCCAGCTCACCCTCACGTCTGGGACAGAATCAGCCCCAGCATTTT.

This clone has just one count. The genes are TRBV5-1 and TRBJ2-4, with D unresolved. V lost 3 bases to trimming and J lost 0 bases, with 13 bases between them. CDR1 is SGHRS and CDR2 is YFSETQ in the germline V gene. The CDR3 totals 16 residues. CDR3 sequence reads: CASSSQPQIAKNIQYF. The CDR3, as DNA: TGCGCCAGCAGCTCGCAACCACAGATAGCCAAAAACATTCAGTACTTC.